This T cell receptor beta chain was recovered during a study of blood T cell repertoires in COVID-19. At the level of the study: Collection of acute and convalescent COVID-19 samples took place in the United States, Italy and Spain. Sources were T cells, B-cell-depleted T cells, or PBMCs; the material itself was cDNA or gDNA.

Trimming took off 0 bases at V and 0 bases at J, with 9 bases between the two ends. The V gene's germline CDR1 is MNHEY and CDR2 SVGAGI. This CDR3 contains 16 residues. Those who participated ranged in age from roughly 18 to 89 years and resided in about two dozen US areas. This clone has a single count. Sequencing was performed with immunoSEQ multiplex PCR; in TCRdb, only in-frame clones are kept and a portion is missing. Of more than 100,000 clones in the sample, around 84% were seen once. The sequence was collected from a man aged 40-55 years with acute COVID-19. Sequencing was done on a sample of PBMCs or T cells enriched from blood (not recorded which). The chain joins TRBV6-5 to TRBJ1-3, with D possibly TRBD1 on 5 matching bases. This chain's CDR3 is CASSYSLDSSGNTIYF. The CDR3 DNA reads TGTGCCAGCAGTTACTCGCTCGACAGCTCTGGAAACACCATATATTTT.